Included here is one TCR beta chain sequence, with context. This clonotype showed up just a few times. Its antigen remains unidentified. No much larger clonotype is one base removed from it; base qualities were not supplied. The entry originates in a study of identical twins (dated by TCRdb to 2016 to 2017). About the study as a whole: TCR alpha and beta repertoires from monozygotic twins, unrelated adults of various ages and cord blood were deep-sequenced to test whether fetal clonotypes persist. Replicate twin experiments were performed at different times using different library preparation protocols to rule out contamination.

Measured from the cysteine to the phenylalanine, the CDR3 is 17 residues long. Just the 51-base CDR3 DNA is kept, in frame starting at base 1. CDR1 and CDR2 were assigned from the germline V gene as SGHRS and YFSETQ. V is pruned by 4 bases and J by 4 bases, leaving 9 bases of the junction without a gene match. Library preparation employed 5' RACE. This sample was sequenced with an Illumina HiSeq 2000. A universal primer binding site was introduced by template switching, and a unique molecular identifier was present in the final cDNA, enabling accurate counting of TCR cDNA molecules. Specific primers in the conserved constant-segment region were used to synthesize first-strand cDNA for the TCR alpha and beta chains. To control for contamination, each cDNA library was double barcoded with a SMART-Mk sample barcode plus Illumina barcodes. TruSeq adapter sequences along with Illumina sample barcodes were introduced in two successive PCR steps. The TCR alpha and beta cDNA libraries were sequenced on the Illumina HiSeq platform using custom primers. Regarding the original processing steps: MiGEC was used to process raw reads and extract unique molecular identifiers, and MiXCR was used to find CDR3 positions. For each individual, recombination models were inferred using an EM algorithm with the repgenHMM and IGoR tools. The analysis of shared clonotypes was done with the tcR package in R, with sharing normalized by the product of cloneset sizes. Out-of-frame nonproductive sequences were analyzed to study raw recombination free of thymic and clonal selection effects. TCRdb handled the public reads itself, with Q25 trimming in fastp and clone calling in MiXCR, and kept productive beta chains. Each CDR3 protein gets just one entry, which takes the most common genes and DNA from the rows behind it. The V and J calls follow TCRdb's processing rather than the paper's. Recorded for this sample are roughly 700,000 distinct CDR3 sequences; 8% to 9% of them occurred a single time. The ten largest clones represent 0.98% of the sample.

Every donor was a healthy Caucasian. Three pairs of female monozygotic twins, all aged about 18 to 30 years, made up the twin cohort. Peripheral blood mononuclear cells were the source from which RNA for the TCR libraries was isolated. The investigation overall reported the following: Compared with coincidental sharing between unrelated individuals, an excess of low generation-probability sequences was observed among out-of-frame TCR alpha sequences shared between twins. In monozygotic twins, recombination models systematically underestimated out-of-frame TCR alpha sharing, but the models matched the sharing seen between unrelated individuals. Abundant cord blood beta clonotypes had fewer insertions, young adult naive repertoires showed a similar but weaker trend, and memory repertoires showed no such trend. Because the same donors could not be followed over many years, the conclusions relied on cross-sectional statistical analysis. Excess twin sharing in beta out-of-frame sequences was weaker because fewer shared sequences lowered the signal-to-noise ratio. Zero-insertion analyses could be partly confounded by invariant T cells such as MAIT and iNKT, though diverse VJ usage argued against such confounding for most clonotypes.

These same records also appear under a second study, on yellow fever vaccine responses in identical twins. The second paper further reports: According to the authors, the vaccine-induced T cell response in identical twins seemed to be partly convergent and partly specific to each individual. Focusing on identical twins, the study followed the T cell clones that responded to the vaccine, and did so with precision.

This chain joins TRBV5-1 to TRBJ1-6; 9 of the junction bases match TRBD1. This clonotype was obtained from a young woman in good health. The sequenced material came from PBMCs. In nucleotides, the sequence is TGCGCCAGCAGCCCTACCACAGGGGGCATTTATAATTCACCCCTCCACTTT. Its protein product is CASSPTTGGIYNSPLHF.